The TCR beta chain described here comes from a study of shared clonotypes between healthy human individuals. Study-wide context: CD8 memory received one plate per donor, CD8 naive two, CD4 memory three and CD4 naive three.

This clone appeared a few times. The target antigen is unknown. Germline CDR1 MNHNS, CDR2 SASEGT. V was clipped by 3 bases and J by 3 bases, with 20 bases between them. The CDR3 spans 17 residues. General observations from the study: Among non-shared clonotypes, generation probabilities were lower than among those shared by all four donors.

Generated by immunoSEQ multiplex PCR, the TCRdb table keeps only in-frame clones and is missing some. This table holds roughly 680,000 clones, 72% found once. The clonotype was recovered from a woman aged 30 to 39 in good health. The genes are TRBV6-1 and TRBJ1-2; D gene uncertain. The material sequenced was memory CD4+ T cells sorted from blood. Indicated subset: CD45RA-negative fraction. CDR3 protein: CASSELAGPATYYGYTF. In DNA, the CDR3 is TGTGCCAGCAGTGAGCTAGCGGGCCCCGCGACATACTATGGCTACACCTTC.